One and the same sample provided the 2 T cell receptor beta chains below, sequenced in a study of breast tumors, draining lymph nodes, adjacent tissues. TCRdb itself ran the multiplex PCR reads through MiXCR, one entry per CDR3 protein. Of 200,000 to 250,000 distinct CDR3 sequences listed, about 34% are singletons. The lymph nodes were axillary draining lymph nodes from breast cancer patients. Source material: axillary lymph node tissue. These receptors were taken from a female donor with breast cancer. Some clones in this sample may be carry-over from other donors' samples.

Ten or more counts support this clonotype. This rearrangement joins TRBV12-3 or TRBV12-4 to TRBJ1-4; D is possibly TRBD1 (6 bases). The germline V and J ends were trimmed by 4 bases and 5 bases, with 14 bases remaining between them. There are 15 residues in the CDR3. The CDR3 protein is CASSSVDSLNEKLFF. The CDR3 DNA sequence: TGTGCCAGCAGTTCCGTGGACAGCCTAAATGAAAAACTGTTTTTT.

This clonotype was seen many times. This chain connects TRBV3-1 to TRBJ2-7, with 9 bases identical to TRBD2. This CDR3 region has 13 residues. The V segment lost 4 bases and the J segment 7 bases; nucleotides outside the gene matches: 5. Germline V gene lookup returns CDR1 LGHDT and CDR2 YNNKEL (reference sequence). The CDR3 bases are TGTGCCAGCAGCCCAATAGCGGGAGCGGAGCAGTACTTC. It specifies CASSPIAGAEQYF.